This T cell receptor beta chain was captured in a study of T cell responses to AZD1222 COVID-19 vaccine. Study as a whole: Analysis merged second doses at about 4 or about 12 weeks. General study points: White British donors predominated, females outnumbered males, and clonal diversity was possibly underestimated.

This CDR3 is built from 14 residues. Germline-derived CDR1 and CDR2 are MGHRA and YSYEKL. Between the trimmed V and J ends, which lost 2 bases and 7 bases, there was a span of 12 bases. Measured with immunoSEQ multiplex PCR; TCRdb has only the in-frame clones, and not every one. Of some 150,000 clones in the sample, 85% to 95% were seen once. On this clone: Its antigen is as yet unknown.

The specimen comprised peripheral blood, sampled on day 0 of AZD1222 vaccination. The V and J genes are TRBV4-1 and TRBJ2-1; a weak D match, TRBD2 (5 bases). This receptor was taken from an adult in good health. CDR3 amino acids: CASSQLKLGNEQFF. CDR3 DNA: TGCGCCAGCAGCCAACTTAAACTAGGTAATGAGCAGTTCTTC.